This TCR beta chain stems from a study of cytomegalovirus exposure and HLA in healthy donors. Regarding the study as a whole: TCR beta chain V- and J-gene trimming was linked, in a later analysis, to a missense variant in DCLRE1C. Whilst most TCR sequences proved rare, a subset of public TCRs occurred across many donors. Immune exposure data for these donors was limited to CMV serostatus. In a later analysis, common viral pathogens appeared linked to several of the most significant clusters.

Looked up from germline, CDR1 is LNHDA and CDR2 is SQIVND (reference sequence). The ends lost 1 base at V and 12 bases at J; junction bases unmatched: 13. CDR3 length equals 17 residues. About this clone: Its antigen remains unknown.

Both 60 Vbeta primers and 13 Jbeta primers went into the PCR. The data were produced by immunoSEQ multiplex PCR, yet TCRdb's version contains in-frame clones alone and is incomplete. The repertoire consists of roughly 260,000 clones, with 84% occurring once and the leading ten covering about 2%. Specimen: PBMCs. The chain combines TRBV19 with TRBJ2-1, with TRBD2 identical over 12 bases. The sequence derives from a woman aged 40 to 50 in good health and CMV-seropositive. Here the CDR3 reads CASSIALAGGPLKAQFF. The CDR3 DNA reads TGTGCCAGTAGTATAGCTCTAGCGGGAGGGCCCCTTAAGGCGCAGTTCTTC.